This entry lists 32 T cell receptor beta chains sequenced from one sample in a study of Ad26.COV2.S vaccination and SARS-CoV-2 variants. Produced via immunoSEQ multiplex PCR; TCRdb's table is partial and in-frame only. Seen here are over 400,000 clones, 90% observed once, and the top ten hold around 4.5%. Treatment specified: around 19 received Ad26.COV2.S at low or high dose, single or two shots; about five received placebo; per-sample allocation not given. The samples were gathered on day 63 after the first injection of vaccine or placebo. The sample consisted of peripheral blood, taken in a trial of Ad26.COV2.S vaccine versus placebo. The origin of the receptors is a person aged 18-60 years who received the Ad26.COV2.S COVID-19 vaccine or a placebo.

The V gene is TRBV2, the J gene TRBJ1-3; D uncertain. This CDR3 is 13 amino acids long. CDR1 is SNHLY, CDR2 FYNNEI, per germline. Between the trimmed V and J ends, which lost 6 bases and 3 bases, there was a span of 9 bases. CDR3 in DNA: TGTGCCAGCAGAGCGGATCATGGAAACACCATATATTTT. It translates to CASRADHGNTIYF.

V is TRBV4-1 and J is TRBJ2-2; 12 bases are a match to TRBD2. With 1 base clipped from V and 4 bases from J, the junction kept 4 bases outside the gene matches. The CDR3 covers 17 residues. In germline, CDR1 is MGHRA, CDR2 YSYEKL. CDR3 nucleotides: TGCGCCAGCAGCCAAGTACAACTAGCGGGAGGCACCGGGGAGCTGTTTTTT. Protein sequence: CASSQVQLAGGTGELFF.

This clone was found a few times. The chain joins TRBV10-3 to TRBJ1-1; no clear D. The CDR3 is 14 amino acids. The V and J ends lost 3 bases and 4 bases respectively, with 12 bases between them. Looked up from germline, CDR1 is ENHRY and CDR2 is SYGVKD. CDR3: CAISEGSGRTEAFF. In DNA, the CDR3 is TGTGCCATCAGTGAAGGCTCAGGACGCACTGAAGCTTTCTTT.

This clone occurred once. This chain joins TRBV5-5 and TRBJ2-7; 9 nucleotides match TRBD1. The germline V gene encodes CDR1 SGHKS and CDR2 YYEKEE (reference sequence). With 4 bases clipped from V and 0 bases from J, the junction kept 11 bases outside the gene matches. This CDR3 comprises 17 residues. In DNA form, the CDR3 reads TGTGCCAGCAGCAGAAACCTCATACAGGGGGCCTCCTACGAGCAGTACTTC. It encodes CASSRNLIQGASYEQYF.

The J gene is TRBJ2-1, the V gene TRBV27; D possibly uses TRBD1 or TRBD2 (5 bases each). The CDR3 runs 15 residues. Germline V CDR1 and CDR2: MNHEY, SMNVEV (reference sequence). The V gene lost 6 bases and the J gene lost 4 bases, with 16 bases spanning the gap. The CDR3 DNA follows: TGTGCCAGCAGGACGGACCGGGGCCTGTACAATGAGCAGTTCTTC. Residues: CASRTDRGLYNEQFF.

V and J are TRBV7-6 and TRBJ2-2, with a weak D call TRBD2 (5 bases). The CDR3 contains 16 residues. The V end lost 3 bases, the J end lost 1 base, and 12 bases lay between the germline ends. The V gene's germline CDR1 is SGHVS and CDR2 FNYEAQ. The CDR3 loop reads CASSFFRTQNTGELFF. The DNA for the CDR3 is TGTGCCAGCAGCTTCTTCCGGACTCAGAACACCGGGGAGCTGTTTTTT.

The chain recombines TRBV28 with TRBJ2-5; 10 nucleotides align to TRBD2. Germline V gives CDR1 MDHEN, CDR2 SYDVKM. V lost 4 bases to trimming and J lost 4 bases; unmatched junction nucleotides: 15. This CDR3 comprises 18 residues. The CDR3 nucleotides read TGTGCCAGCAGTTCCCAGAGCCCTCCTAGCGGGAGAAGAGAGACCCAGTACTTC. Its translation: CASSSQSPPSGRRETQYF.

This clone was seen at least ten times. The chain employs TRBV5-1 and TRBJ2-3, with TRBD1 matching over 9 bases. Unmatched junction bases numbered 2, after V lost 4 bases and J lost 5 bases. The V gene's germline CDR1 is SGHRS and CDR2 YFSETQ. The CDR3 extends over 13 amino acids. CDR3 protein: CASSRTGEDTQYF. The CDR3 DNA reads TGCGCCAGCAGCAGGACAGGGGAAGATACGCAGTATTTT.

This clone was seen once. The chain recombines TRBV25-1 with TRBJ2-3; 7 bases fit TRBD2. This CDR3 region has 17 residues. V lost 1 base, J lost 4 bases, and 11 bases stayed unmatched. Looked up from germline, CDR1 is MGHDK and CDR2 is SYGVNS. The CDR3 is CASSEFRGAGVPDTQYF. In DNA form, the CDR3 reads TGTGCCAGCAGTGAATTCCGTGGGGCGGGAGTCCCAGATACGCAGTATTTT.

The chain is built from TRBV19 and TRBJ1-4, with a tentative D call TRBD1 (6 bases). The CDR3 is made up of 17 amino acids. Trimming removed 0 bases at V and 4 bases at J, with 15 bases between. Germline CDR1 is LNHDA and CDR2 is SQIVND (reference sequence). The CDR3 DNA sequence: TGTGCCAGTAGTATAGATCGGCCGGGACAAGTTAATGAAAAACTGTTTTTT. Residues: CASSIDRPGQVNEKLFF.

The rearrangement links TRBV7-2 to TRBJ2-1, with D possibly TRBD1 on 5 matching bases. Germline loops: CDR1 SGHTA, CDR2 FQGNSA. This CDR3 region has 16 residues. V lost 0 bases and J 8 bases, leaving 17 bases between the germline ends. The CDR3 region has the DNA TGTGCCAGCAGCTTAGCGGCTAAGGCAGGGATTTATGAGCAGTTCTTC. Translation: CASSLAAKAGIYEQFF.

This sequence joins TRBV27 and TRBJ1-2; D might be TRBD1 (5 bases). The CDR3 extends over 12 amino acids. Trimming removed 6 bases at V and 4 bases at J, with 9 bases between. Germline V CDR1 and CDR2: MNHEY, SMNVEV (reference sequence). The chain's CDR3 is CASRQGFYGYTF. CDR3 in DNA: TGTGCCAGCAGGCAGGGCTTCTATGGCTACACCTTC.

The chain joins TRBV4-1 to TRBJ2-1; possibly TRBD2 for D (6 bases). Germline V gene lookup returns CDR1 MGHRA and CDR2 YSYEKL. The CDR3 consists of 14 residues. V was clipped by 3 bases and J by 6 bases, with 12 bases between them. DNA for the CDR3: TGCGCCAGCAGCCAGGGAGGAGGGACCAATGAGCAGTTCTTC. Amino acids: CASSQGGGTNEQFF.

This clone was counted a single time. The gene calls are TRBV6-5 and TRBJ2-5, with TRBD1 as a possible D gene (6 bases). V gave up 3 bases and J gave up 3 bases, with 11 bases separating them. The V gene's germline CDR1 is MNHEY and CDR2 SVGAGI. CDR3 size: 14 residues. CDR3 residues: CASSYGQNKETQYF. CDR3 sequence (DNA): TGTGCCAGCAGTTATGGACAGAACAAAGAGACCCAGTACTTC.

Notes on this clone: This likely comes from a read error, as the CDR3 has no conserved phenylalanine or tryptophan at its end. It is unclear where the CDR3 begins or ends on the DNA, so no DNA is shown, and the CDR3 is as TCRdb lists it. This sequence joins TRBV7-6 and TRBJ1-4. Termini included, the CDR3 measures 10 amino acids. Germline loops: CDR1 SGHVS, CDR2 FNYEAQ. Here the CDR3 reads CASSRDAPLA.

This chain connects TRBV29-1 to TRBJ2-3; D unclear. The germline gives CDR1 SQVTM, CDR2 ANQGSEA. The CDR3 totals 12 residues. The germline V and J ends were trimmed by 7 bases and 1 base, with 9 bases remaining between them. This chain's CDR3 is CSAADGTDTQYF. Written as DNA, the CDR3 is TGCAGCGCCGCGGACGGCACAGATACGCAGTATTTT.

The chain has TRBV2 and TRBJ2-5; no reliable D call. Trimming took 3 bases from V and 2 from J, leaving 10 bases between them. CDR3 length: 14 amino acids. The germline V gene encodes CDR1 SNHLY and CDR2 FYNNEI. The CDR3 spells CASSDLTVQETQYF. CDR3 coding DNA: TGTGCCAGCAGTGACCTGACGGTACAAGAGACCCAGTACTTC.

The rearrangement links TRBV6-1 to TRBJ1-6, with TRBD1 matching over 9 bases. This CDR3 has 15 amino acids. V lost 1 base, J lost 9 bases, and 4 bases stayed unmatched. The germline CDR1 and CDR2 sequences are MNHNS and SASEGT. Here the CDR3 reads CASSEVTGGLSPLHF. In DNA, the CDR3 is TGTGCCAGCAGTGAAGTGACAGGGGGTCTTTCACCCCTCCACTTT.

The chain's CDR3 is CASSYPQAETQYF. The CDR3 nucleotides read TGTGCCAGCAGTTACCCCCAAGCAGAGACCCAGTACTTC. The gene calls are TRBV6-2 or TRBV6-3 and TRBJ2-5, with D uncertain. This CDR3 has 13 residues. Germline values: CDR1 MNHEY, CDR2 SVGEGT. V was shortened by 2 bases and J by 4 bases, with 8 bases between the two germline ends.

The genes are TRBV29-1 and TRBJ2-2; 10 bases align to TRBD1. Germline CDR1 reads SQVTM; CDR2 reads ANQGSEA. The CDR3 totals 13 residues. V was pared by 7 bases and J by 3 bases, with 2 bases of the junction left unmatched. For the CDR3, the DNA is TGCAGCGCGGACAGGGGGTACACCGGGGAGCTGTTTTTT. This gives the protein CSADRGYTGELFF.

The chain recombines TRBV4-2 with TRBJ1-3; D is perhaps TRBD1 (6 bases). V was cut by 1 base and J by 0 bases, with 19 bases left in between. Germline V gene lookup returns CDR1 LGHNA and CDR2 YNFKEQ. The CDR3 loop spans 19 amino acids. The CDR3 region has the DNA TGTGCCAGCAGCCAAGGAATCGGCAGGGGCTCCCTCTCTGGAAACACCATATATTTT. Translated, it gives CASSQGIGRGSLSGNTIYF.

The chain is built from TRBV27 and TRBJ2-7, with TRBD2 matching over 9 bases. The CDR3 spans 18 residues. V was pared by 0 bases and J by 2 bases, with 11 bases of the junction left unmatched. Germline-derived CDR1 and CDR2 are MNHEY and SMNVEV (reference sequence). The CDR3 DNA reads as TGTGCCAGCAGTTTATCCCCCCCCAGCGGGAGGATCACCTACGAGCAGTACTTC. This codes for CASSLSPPSGRITYEQYF.

The CDR3 nucleotides read TGTGCCAGCAGCGAAAGAGATCCCTCGGTAAACACCATATATTTT. It translates to CASSERDPSVNTIYF. The chain carries TRBV13 and TRBJ1-3; D remains ambiguous. Trimming removed 5 bases at V and 6 bases at J, with 17 bases between. This CDR3 region has 15 residues. Germline V CDR1 and CDR2: PRHDT, FYEKMQ (reference sequence). Full variable domain (remainder filled in from reference TRBV13 and TRBJ1-3): AAGVIQSPRHLIKEKRETATLKCYPIPRHDTVYWYQQGPGQDPQFLISFYEKMQSDKGSIPDRFSAQQFSDYHSELNMSSLELGDSALYFCASSERDPSVNTIYFGEGSWLTVV.

This chain joins TRBV6-2 or TRBV6-3 and TRBJ1-1; TRBD1 is a possible D gene (6 bases). V gave up 6 bases and J gave up 1 base, with 15 bases separating them. The CDR3 runs 15 residues. Germline CDR1 MNHEY, CDR2 SVGEGT. This chain's CDR3 is CASSRTGFGNTEAFF. CDR3 DNA: TGTGCCAGCAGCCGAACAGGGTTCGGGAACACTGAAGCTTTCTTT.

The chain is built from TRBV28 and TRBJ1-5, with D hard to call. The V gene's germline CDR1 is MDHEN and CDR2 SYDVKM. V was shortened by 1 base and J by 0 bases, with 4 bases between the two germline ends. This CDR3 has 14 residues. This CDR3 is CASSLLDSNQPQHF. DNA for the CDR3: TGTGCCAGCAGTTTATTGGATAGCAATCAGCCCCAGCATTTT.

The chain combines TRBV6-2 or TRBV6-3 with TRBJ2-3, with 7 bases identical to TRBD2. The CDR3 extends over 17 amino acids. After removal of 5 bases from V and 4 bases from J, the junction contained 15 bases not matched to a gene. Germline CDR1 and CDR2: MNHEY and SVGEGT. The CDR3 sequence is CASSGHTGRARADTQYF. The CDR3 bases are TGTGCCAGCAGTGGACATACGGGGAGGGCCCGCGCAGATACGCAGTATTTT.

The V gene is TRBV27, the J gene TRBJ1-3; D gene unclear. Germline CDR1 is MNHEY and CDR2 is SMNVEV (reference sequence). V shed 4 bases and J shed 3 bases, with 16 bases lying between them. This CDR3 is 16 amino acids long. The CDR3 coding sequence is TGTGCCAGCAGTTCCCTCCTGGGAGAACGTGGAAACACCATATATTTT. Amino acid sequence: CASSSLLGERGNTIYF.

About this clone itself: The same CDR3 also results from other DNA sequences found in this sample. The rearrangement joins TRBV6-5 to TRBJ2-7, with D possibly matching TRBD1 (6 bases). CDR3 length: 13 amino acids. Germline assignment: CDR1 MNHEY and CDR2 SVGAGI. V lost 0 bases to trimming and J lost 3 bases, with 6 bases between them. CDR3 nucleotides: TGTGCCAGCAGTTACTCCAGGGGCTACGAGCAGTACTTC. Amino acid sequence: CASSYSRGYEQYF.

V usage is TRBV5-4 and J usage is TRBJ2-7; D not certain. Trimming removed 4 bases at V and 6 bases at J, with 11 bases between. Germline CDR1 is SGHNT and CDR2 is YYREEE (reference sequence). The CDR3 contains 12 residues. Here the CDR3 DNA reads TGTGCCAGCAGCCCCGATGGGTTCGAGCAGTACTTC. It specifies CASSPDGFEQYF.

As to this clone: One junction end disagrees with the germline gene, perhaps due to a read error. In nucleotides, the CDR3 is TGTGCCAGCAGTTTGGGGTGGAGGACAGCGACTTTT. Its protein product is CASSLGWRTATF. This rearrangement joins TRBV12-3 or TRBV12-4 to TRBJ1-4; D is perhaps TRBD1 (6 bases). The CDR3 consists of 12 residues.

The chain has TRBV30 and TRBJ1-1; D perhaps matches TRBD1 (5 bases). Trimming took 4 bases from V and 0 from J, leaving 9 bases between them. Germline CDR1 is GTSNPN and CDR2 is SVGIG (reference sequence). The CDR3 covers 13 residues. CDR3: CAWTDSMNTEAFF. The CDR3 region has the DNA TGTGCCTGGACAGACAGCATGAACACTGAAGCTTTCTTT. Full variable domain (missing parts from reference TRBV30 and TRBJ1-1): SQTIHQWPATLVQPVGSPLSLECTVEGTSNPNLYWYRQAAGRGLQLLFYSVGIGQISSEVPQNLSASRPQDRQFILSSKKLLLSDSGFYLCAWTDSMNTEAFFGQGTRLTVV.

V and J are TRBV5-6 and TRBJ1-5; 8 bases map to TRBD1. Per the germline V gene, CDR1 is SGHDT and CDR2 is YYEEEE. Losses at the gene ends were 4 bases for V and 9 bases for J; bases not matched to a gene: 9. This CDR3 has 14 amino acids. The CDR3, as DNA: TGTGCCAGCAGCGCCGGGACAGGTAAATCGCCCCAGCATTTT. Translating it yields CASSAGTGKSPQHF.